This is a list of T cell receptor beta chains from one sample in a study of shared clonotypes between healthy human individuals. Libraries were prepared by immunoSEQ multiplex PCR; TCRdb keeps only in-frame clonotypes and omits some of them. The profile covers around 1.1 million clones, with approximately 75% appearing a single time and over 0.8% taken by the ten largest. Sequencing input: memory CD4+ T cells from PBMCs. Every receptor here comes from a man younger than 35 in good health. Some clones in this sample may be carry-over from other donors' samples. Both conserved end residues are part of each CDR3. A D gene is named only where the DNA matches it firmly. The size of a clone is reported for some rows only, either as once, few or many, or as a class for expanded clones.

D gene,J gene,clone size,V gene,CDR3 DNA,CDR3 protein
TRBD1,TRBJ1-4,once,TRBV5-5,TGTGCCAGCAGCTTGGCCCGGACAGGAACTAATGAAAAACTGTTTTTT,CASSLARTGTNEKLFF
.,TRBJ1-2,few,TRBV28,TGTGCCAGCGCCTCGGACGGTCTTGGCTATGGCTACACCTTC,CASASDGLGYGYTF
.,TRBJ2-7,many,TRBV6-1,TGTGCCAGCAGTGAAGCACATCTGGGGTACGAGCAGTACTTC,CASSEAHLGYEQYF
.,TRBJ2-5,.,TRBV2,TGTGCCAGCAGTGTTACCCGGACCCAAGAGACCCAGTACTTC,CASSVTRTQETQYF
.,TRBJ2-5,.,TRBV2,TGTGCCAGCAGACCAGACCCGTACCAAGAGACCCAGTACTTC,CASRPDPYQETQYF
TRBD1,TRBJ1-1,.,TRBV6-6,TGTGCCAGCAGGCACTACAGGGGTCAGACTGAAGCTTTCTTT,CASRHYRGQTEAFF
TRBD2,TRBJ2-3,.,TRBV9,TGTGCCAGCAACACAGCGGGACTAGATACGCAGTATTTT,CASNTAGLDTQYF
.,TRBJ1-3,once,TRBV7-2,TGTGCCAGCAGCCCAGGACGCTGGGGAAACACCATATATTTT,CASSPGRWGNTIYF
.,TRBJ2-7,.,TRBV20-1,TGCAGTGCCCTCGGTGGGTCCCAGCAGTACTTC,CSALGGSQQYF
.,TRBJ2-5,.,TRBV5-1,TGCGCCAGCAGCTTGGCCCAATTGGGGGGACAAGAGACCCAGTACTTC,CASSLAQLGGQETQYF
TRBD2,TRBJ2-1,.,TRBV5-1,TGCGCCAGCAGCTTGGCTGTAGCGGGGCACAATGAGCAGTTCTTC,CASSLAVAGHNEQFF
.,TRBJ2-2,.,TRBV6-5,TGTGCCAGCAGTTACAGGGCCGGGAACACCGGGGAGCTGTTTTTT,CASSYRAGNTGELFF
.,TRBJ2-5,.,TRBV2,TGTGCCAGCACTCAACCCATCCAAGAGACCCAGTACTTC,CASTQPIQETQYF
.,TRBJ1-1,.,TRBV5-1,TGCGCCAGCAGGGTGACAGGAGATACTGAAGCTTTCTTT,CASRVTGDTEAFF
.,TRBJ2-7,.,TRBV7-3,TGTGCCAGCTCCGGGGCCGGTTCCTACGAGCAGTACTTC,CASSGAGSYEQYF
.,TRBJ1-1,.,TRBV6-5,TGTGCCAGCAGTTACACCCGACAGAGAGAAGCTTTCTTT,CASSYTRQREAFF
.,TRBJ2-1,.,TRBV5-4,TGTGCCAGCAGCAGCACGGGCAGGCTTTACAATGAGCAGTTCTTC,CASSSTGRLYNEQFF
.,TRBJ1-5,.,TRBV23-1,TGCGCCAGCAAGGAGGGGCCGACTGGCAATCAGCCCCAGCATTTT,CASKEGPTGNQPQHF
.,TRBJ1-1,.,TRBV13,TGTGCCAGCTCGGGGGGGAACACTGAAGCTTTCTTT,CASSGGNTEAFF
TRBD1,TRBJ2-7,.,TRBV5-1,TGCGCCAGCAGCTGGACAGGGGGGACCTACGAGCAGTACTTC,CASSWTGGTYEQYF
.,TRBJ1-5,few,TRBV30,TGTGCCTGGAGTCCAACAAGGAATCAGCCCCAGCATTTT,CAWSPTRNQPQHF
.,TRBJ2-3,.,TRBV6-5,TGTGCCAGCAGTTACTCAGATACGCAGTATTTT,CASSYSDTQYF
.,TRBJ2-1,.,TRBV7-9,TGTGCCAGCAGCTTCTATCCTGGACGGGAGCAGTTCTTC,CASSFYPGREQFF
TRBD1,TRBJ2-4,.,TRBV5-1,TGCGCCAGCAGCCCGGGACAGGTGAAAAACATTCAGTACTTC,CASSPGQVKNIQYF
.,TRBJ1-1,.,TRBV4-1,TGCGCCAGCAGCCAAGACGGTGGGCAGAACACTGAAGCTTTCTTT,CASSQDGGQNTEAFF
.,TRBJ2-2,.,TRBV7-8,TGTGCCAGCAGCTTTGGGGGAACGCACACCGGGGAGCTGTTTTTT,CASSFGGTHTGELFF
TRBD2,TRBJ2-2,.,TRBV7-6,TGTGCCAGCAGCTTAGAACTAGCGGGCACCGGGGAGCTGTTTTTT,CASSLELAGTGELFF
TRBD2,TRBJ2-2,.,TRBV7-2,TGTGCCAGCAGCCGACTAGCGGGAGGGCCCGGGGAGCTGTTTTTT,CASSRLAGGPGELFF
.,TRBJ1-5,.,TRBV6-5,TGTGCCAGCAGTTACCGAGGTGGTAGCAATCAGCCCCAGCATTTT,CASSYRGGSNQPQHF
.,TRBJ2-3,.,TRBV5-1,TGCGCCAGCAGCTTGGCGGTCCAGCGCACAGATACGCAGTATTTT,CASSLAVQRTDTQYF
.,TRBJ1-4,.,TRBV7-2,TGTGCCAGCAGCTTAGGGGCAGCTCCCAATAATGAAAAACTGTTTTTT,CASSLGAAPNNEKLFF
.,TRBJ2-7,.,TRBV28,TGTGCCAGCAGCTATGGGGGGGAGCAGTACTTC,CASSYGGEQYF
.,TRBJ2-7,few,TRBV15,TGTGCCACCAGCAGAGATCTGGCTTCCGAGCAGTACTTC,CATSRDLASEQYF
.,TRBJ2-3,.,TRBV2,TGTGCCAGCAAGGCCCGGGCGGATACGCAGTATTTT,CASKARADTQYF